A single sample is the source of the 26 T cell receptor beta chains below, sequenced in a study of CXCR3-negative and CXCR3-positive naive CD8 T cells. Their cognate antigens are unknown. Study outcomes and limitations: Naive cells positive for CXCR3 carried more hydrophobic TRB CDR3s than CXCR3-negative ones.

In preparing the TRB cDNA libraries, 5' RACE with UMI labels was used. TCRdb reanalyzed the 5' RACE reads and collapses them to one entry per CDR3 protein, without DNA. The listing records under 75,000 distinct CDR3 sequences. Sequenced material: naive CXCR3+ CD8+ T cells from blood. Subset indicated: CD45RO-CCR7+CD27+CD95- naive CD8+ T cells expressing CXCR3 (TNR3+). Every receptor here comes from a human donor in good health. Some clones in this sample may be carry-over from other donors' samples.

The chain carries TRBV27 and TRBJ1-5; TCRdb gives TRBD1 as the D gene, but with no DNA this cannot be confirmed. The CDR3 is 15 residues long. The germline V gene has CDR1 MNHEY and CDR2 SMNVEV (reference sequence). This chain's CDR3 is CASSSDRGLNQPQHF.

The chain uses TRBV30 and TRBJ2-7; TCRdb picks TRBD1, but there is no DNA to check that call. Germline CDR1 reads GTSNPN; CDR2 reads SVGIG (reference sequence). This CDR3 is 15 amino acids long. This CDR3 is CAWSVQDRESSKQYF. Variable domain in full (rest from reference TRBV30 and TRBJ2-7): SQTIHQWPATLVQPVGSPLSLECTVEGTSNPNLYWYRQAAGRGLQLLFYSVGIGQISSEVPQNLSASRPQDRQFILSSKKLLLSDSGFYLCAWSVQDRESSKQYFGPGTRLTVT.

The genes are TRBV6-2 or TRBV6-3 and TRBJ2-7; the TRBD2 assignment by TCRdb is unverifiable without DNA. CDR3 length: 14 amino acids. Germline CDR1 reads MNHEY; CDR2 reads SVGEGT. The CDR3 loop reads CASRGLADFAEQYF.

The chain recombines TRBV19 with TRBJ1-5. The CDR3 runs 12 residues. CDR1 LNHDA and CDR2 SQIVND come from the germline V gene (reference sequence). The CDR3 sequence is CASRLGYQPQHF.

The gene calls are TRBV2 and TRBJ2-5; checking the TCRdb D call of TRBD1 is not possible without DNA. The V gene's germline CDR1 is SNHLY and CDR2 FYNNEI. This CDR3 contains 14 residues. CDR3 region: CASDRTGGNSAQYF.

This chain joins TRBV9 and TRBJ2-1; without DNA, the TCRdb call of TRBD2 cannot be checked. Germline-derived CDR1 and CDR2 are SGDLS and YYNGEE. The CDR3 is 17 amino acids. The CDR3 protein is CASSVEGSFSAKNEQFF.

V and J are TRBV11-3 and TRBJ2-1; TCRdb's D call of TRBD1 is untestable without DNA. The CDR3 contains 17 residues. CDR1 is SGHNT and CDR2 is YENEEA in the germline V gene. The CDR3 loop is CASSLDRQGGTYNEQFF. The full variable domain, rest sourced from reference TRBV11-3 and TRBJ2-1, is EAGVVQSPRYKIIEKKQPVAFWCNPISGHNTLYWYLQNLGQGPELLIRYENEEAVDDSQLPKDRFSAERLKGVDSTLKIQPAELGDSAVYLCASSLDRQGGTYNEQFFGPGTRLTVL.

This chain's CDR3 is CASSSRTWETQYF. V is TRBV12-3 or TRBV12-4 and J is TRBJ2-5; TCRdb's assignment of TRBD1 cannot be checked, as there is no DNA. The CDR3 runs to 13 residues.

This chain uses TRBV29-1 with TRBJ2-2; TCRdb indicates TRBD1, and absent DNA this call remains unverified. CDR3 length: 15 amino acids. The germline V gene encodes CDR1 SQVTM and CDR2 ANQGSEA. The CDR3 sequence is CSVVGTAVNTGELFF.

The V call is TRBV25-1, the J call TRBJ1-4; TCRdb lists TRBD1, though no DNA is available to test this call. Germline CDR1 MGHDK, CDR2 SYGVNS. The CDR3 runs to 17 residues. The CDR3 sequence: CASSKGQGLVTNEKLFF.

The J gene is TRBJ2-3, the V gene TRBV28; checking the TCRdb D call of TRBD1 is not possible without DNA. The CDR3 has 17 residues. Germline CDR1 reads MDHEN; CDR2 reads SYDVKM. The CDR3 region is CASSSESRTEGTDTQYF.

V and J are TRBV11-2 and TRBJ2-7; the D call of TRBD2 rests on TCRdb alone, since no DNA is present to check it. The CDR3 covers 13 residues. CDR1 is SGHAT and CDR2 is FQNNGV in the germline V gene. CDR3 residues: CASSLGGRVEQYF.

The chain is built from TRBV20-1 and TRBJ2-7. The CDR3 spans 15 residues. Germline CDR1 is DFQATT and CDR2 is SNEGSKA (reference sequence). The CDR3 loop is CSARDTSSGTYEQYF.

V usage is TRBV4-2 and J usage is TRBJ1-5; TCRdb's D call of TRBD1 is untestable without DNA. The CDR3 extends over 14 amino acids. CDR1 LGHNA and CDR2 YNFKEQ come from the germline V gene. The CDR3 here is CASSQGTVNQPQHF.

The CDR3 region is CASSPLRGFYGYTF. This chain connects TRBV7-6 to TRBJ1-2; TCRdb's D gene call, TRBD1, goes unchecked for lack of DNA. The CDR3 runs 14 residues. Germline V CDR1 and CDR2: SGHVS, FNYEAQ.

The chain employs TRBV7-6 and TRBJ2-1; TCRdb selects TRBD2, and the lack of DNA leaves this call unchecked. CDR3 size: 16 residues. The germline V gene encodes CDR1 SGHVS and CDR2 FNYEAQ. CDR3 amino acids: CASSLAGLAGGHEQFF. The complete variable domain, with remaining parts taken from reference TRBV7-6 and TRBJ2-1, reads GAGVSQSPRYKVTKRGQDVALRCDPISGHVSLYWYRQALGQGPEFLTYFNYEAQQDKSGLPNDRFSAERPEGSISTLTIQRTEQRDSAMYRCASSLAGLAGGHEQFFGPGTRLTVL.

This chain uses TRBV5-1 with TRBJ1-1. The CDR3 is 18 amino acids. CDR1 and CDR2 (germline): SGHRS, YFSETQ. CDR3 loop: CASSFLPMRASRNTEAFF.

The V call is TRBV7-9, the J call TRBJ2-1; without DNA, the TCRdb call of TRBD2 cannot be checked. In germline, CDR1 is SEHNR, CDR2 FQNEAQ (reference sequence). The CDR3 runs 12 residues. This chain's CDR3 is CASTSDGREQFF.

The chain uses TRBV11-2 and TRBJ2-2; checking the TCRdb D call of TRBD1 is not possible without DNA. The CDR3 has 17 amino acids. Germline V CDR1 and CDR2: SGHAT, FQNNGV. The CDR3 protein is CASSLDPSTPGTGELFF.

The chain couples TRBV4-3 to TRBJ2-1. CDR3 length: 16 residues. CDR1 and CDR2 from the germline V gene are LGHNA and YSLEER. The CDR3 sequence: CASSYTARSSYNEQFF.

The chain carries TRBV15 and TRBJ1-2; the D call from TCRdb, TRBD1, cannot be confirmed without DNA. The CDR3 loop spans 15 amino acids. Germline assignment: CDR1 LNHNV and CDR2 YYDKDF (reference sequence). The CDR3 is CATSSGTGAIDGYTF. Based on the CDR3 plus reference TRBV15 and TRBJ1-2, the full variable domain is DAMVIQNPRYQVTQFGKPVTLSCSQTLNHNVMYWYQQKSSQAPKLLFHYYDKDFNNEADTPDNFQSRRPNTSFCFLDIRSPGLGDTAMYLCATSSGTGAIDGYTFGSGTRLTVV.

This rearrangement joins TRBV28 to TRBJ2-5; TCRdb designates TRBD1, a call that cannot be tested without DNA. Germline V gene lookup returns CDR1 MDHEN and CDR2 SYDVKM. The CDR3 sequence is 14 residues long. The CDR3 reads CASSSRTGEETQYF.

The J gene is TRBJ2-7, the V gene TRBV27. Germline loops: CDR1 MNHEY, CDR2 SMNVEV (reference sequence). This CDR3 has 14 residues. CDR3 sequence reads: CASSLRGRAYEQYF.

The chain has TRBV7-9 and TRBJ1-1. Germline CDR1 is SEHNR and CDR2 is FQNEAQ (reference sequence). The CDR3 is 14 residues long. The CDR3 loop is CASSHGLMITEAFF.

The chain links TRBV14 to TRBJ1-2; absent DNA, TCRdb's TRBD1 call cannot be checked. The CDR3 loop spans 15 amino acids. Germline loops: CDR1 SGHDN, CDR2 FVKESK. The CDR3 sequence is CASSLAGTAVYGYTF.

The chain combines TRBV20-1 with TRBJ2-2; lacking DNA, the TRBD1 call made by TCRdb goes unchecked. Germline lookup yields CDR1 DFQATT and CDR2 SNEGSKA (reference sequence). This CDR3 has 16 amino acids. CDR3: CSAGPGQGSITGELFF.